The present T cell receptor (beta chain) was sequenced within a study of blood T cell repertoires in COVID-19. Study summary: Acute and convalescent COVID-19 specimens originated in the United States, Italy and Spain.

This clone was observed a single time. Profiled with immunoSEQ multiplex PCR; TCRdb holds only in-frame clones, not every one. The table lists around 120,000 clones, approximately 82% of them singletons. V was pared by 2 bases and J by 7 bases, with 2 bases of the junction left unmatched. CDR1 and CDR2 from the germline V gene are GTSNPN and SVGIG (reference sequence). The CDR3 has 13 residues. Material: peripheral blood. The clonotype originates from a man aged 80 or over with active or convalescent COVID-19. This chain connects TRBV30 to TRBJ1-6, with 7 bases identical to TRBD1. CDR3 sequence reads: CAWSKGANSPLHF. DNA of the CDR3: TGTGCCTGGAGTAAGGGGGCGAATTCACCCCTCCACTTT.